The text below deals with one TCR beta chain. The target antigen is unknown. This entry belongs to a study of tumor-infiltrating lymphocytes in localized non-small cell lung cancer. Study conclusions and caveats: Tumors had more T cell infiltration than uninvolved lung, per TCRbeta sequencing and CD3 counts.

Here immunoSEQ multiplex PCR was the method, and the copy in TCRdb shows in-frame clones only, minus some. The sample holds about 14,000 clones, around four fifths seen once. V lost 1 base, J lost 2 bases, and 7 bases stayed unmatched. This CDR3 comprises 18 residues. Germline CDR1 and CDR2: SGHAT and FQNNGV. The chain uses TRBV11-2 and TRBJ2-2; TRBD2 aligns across 10 bases. The sample consisted of lung tumor tissue. The sequence was obtained from a human donor with non-small cell lung cancer. DNA for the CDR3: TGTGCCAGCAGCTTAGGTACTAGCGGGGTTGTAAACACCGGGGAGCTGTTTTTT. Protein: CASSLGTSGVVNTGELFF.